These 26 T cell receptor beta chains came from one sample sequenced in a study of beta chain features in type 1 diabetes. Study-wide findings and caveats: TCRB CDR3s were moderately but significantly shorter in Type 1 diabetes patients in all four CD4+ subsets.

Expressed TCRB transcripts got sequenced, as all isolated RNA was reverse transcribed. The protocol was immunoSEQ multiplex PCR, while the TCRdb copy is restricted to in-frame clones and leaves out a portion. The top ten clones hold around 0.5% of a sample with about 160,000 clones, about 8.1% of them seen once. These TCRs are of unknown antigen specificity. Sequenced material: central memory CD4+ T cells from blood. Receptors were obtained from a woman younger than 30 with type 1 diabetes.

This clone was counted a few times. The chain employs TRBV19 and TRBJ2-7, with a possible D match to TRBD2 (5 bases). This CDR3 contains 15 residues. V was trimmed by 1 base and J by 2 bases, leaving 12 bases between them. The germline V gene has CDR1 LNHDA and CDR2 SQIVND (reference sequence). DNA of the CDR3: TGTGCCAGTAGTATAGGGCCGGAGGCGACCTACGAGCAGTACTTC. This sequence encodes CASSIGPEATYEQYF.

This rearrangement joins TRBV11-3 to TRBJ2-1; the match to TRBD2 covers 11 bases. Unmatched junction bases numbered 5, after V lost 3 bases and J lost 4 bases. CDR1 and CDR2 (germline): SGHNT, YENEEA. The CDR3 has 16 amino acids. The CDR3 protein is CASSFEGTSGYNEQFF. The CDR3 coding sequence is TGTGCCAGCAGCTTCGAAGGGACTAGCGGATACAATGAGCAGTTCTTC.

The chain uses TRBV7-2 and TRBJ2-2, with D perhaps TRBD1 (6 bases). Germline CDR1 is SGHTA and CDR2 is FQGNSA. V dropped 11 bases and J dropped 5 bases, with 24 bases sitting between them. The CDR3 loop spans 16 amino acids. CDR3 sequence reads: CAAQNGGPGATGELFF. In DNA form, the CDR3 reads TGTGCCGCTCAAAATGGCGGGCCAGGGGCAACCGGGGAGCTGTTTTTT.

CDR3 loop: CASSRQRGRSTDTQYF. The CDR3 nucleotides are TGTGCCAGTAGTCGCCAGCGGGGGAGGAGCACAGATACGCAGTATTTT. The genes are TRBV19 and TRBJ2-3; TRBD2 matches 8 bases. Germline CDR1 LNHDA, CDR2 SQIVND (reference sequence). The J segment lost 0 bases and the V segment lost 5 bases, leaving 7 bases of the junction unmatched. This CDR3 has 16 amino acids.

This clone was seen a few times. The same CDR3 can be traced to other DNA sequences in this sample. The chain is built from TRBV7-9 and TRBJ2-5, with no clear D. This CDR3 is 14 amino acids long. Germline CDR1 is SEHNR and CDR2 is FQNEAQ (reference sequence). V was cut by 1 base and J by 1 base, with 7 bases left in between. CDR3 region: CASSLVGVQETQYF. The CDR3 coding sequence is TGTGCCAGCAGCTTAGTCGGTGTCCAAGAGACCCAGTACTTC.

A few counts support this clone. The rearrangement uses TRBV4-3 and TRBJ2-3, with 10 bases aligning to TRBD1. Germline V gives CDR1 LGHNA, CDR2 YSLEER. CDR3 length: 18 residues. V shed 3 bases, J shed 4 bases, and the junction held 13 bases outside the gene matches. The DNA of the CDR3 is TGCGCCAGCAGCCAGGGGATTCCGGGACAGGGGACCGCAGATACGCAGTATTTT. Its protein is CASSQGIPGQGTADTQYF.

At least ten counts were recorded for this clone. CDR3 sequence: CASSLGDRDDGYTF. The DNA of the CDR3 is TGTGCCAGCAGCCTAGGGGACAGGGACGACGGCTACACCTTC. The chain uses TRBV7-2 and TRBJ1-2; TRBD1 aligns across 9 bases. Losses at the gene ends were 5 bases for V and 8 bases for J; bases not matched to a gene: 9. The CDR3 extends over 14 amino acids. Germline V gene lookup returns CDR1 SGHTA and CDR2 FQGNSA.

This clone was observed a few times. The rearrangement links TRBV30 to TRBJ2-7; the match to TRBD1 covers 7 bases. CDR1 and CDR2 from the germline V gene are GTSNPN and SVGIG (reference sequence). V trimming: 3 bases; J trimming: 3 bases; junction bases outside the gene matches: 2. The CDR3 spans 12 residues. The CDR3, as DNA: TGTGCCTGGAGCCCAGGGGGCTACGAGCAGTACTTC. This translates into CAWSPGGYEQYF.

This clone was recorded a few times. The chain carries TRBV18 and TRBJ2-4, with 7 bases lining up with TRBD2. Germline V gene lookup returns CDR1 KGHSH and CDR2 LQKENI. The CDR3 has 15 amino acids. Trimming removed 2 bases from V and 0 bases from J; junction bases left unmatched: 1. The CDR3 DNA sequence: TGTGCCAGCTCACCAGTAGCGGGAGCCAAAAACATTCAGTACTTC. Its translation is CASSPVAGAKNIQYF.

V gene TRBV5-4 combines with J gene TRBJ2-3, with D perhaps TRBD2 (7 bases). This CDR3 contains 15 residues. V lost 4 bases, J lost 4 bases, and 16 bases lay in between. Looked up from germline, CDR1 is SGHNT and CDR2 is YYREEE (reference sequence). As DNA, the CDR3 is TGTGCCAGCAGCCCGGAGGGGGGAGGGTCAGATACGCAGTATTTT. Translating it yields CASSPEGGGSDTQYF.

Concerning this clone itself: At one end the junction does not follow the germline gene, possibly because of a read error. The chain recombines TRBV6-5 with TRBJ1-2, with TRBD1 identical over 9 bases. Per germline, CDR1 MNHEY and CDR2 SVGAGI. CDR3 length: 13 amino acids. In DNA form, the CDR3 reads TGTGCCAGCAGACCCCGGGACAGGGATGGTTACACCTTC. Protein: CASRPRDRDGYTF.

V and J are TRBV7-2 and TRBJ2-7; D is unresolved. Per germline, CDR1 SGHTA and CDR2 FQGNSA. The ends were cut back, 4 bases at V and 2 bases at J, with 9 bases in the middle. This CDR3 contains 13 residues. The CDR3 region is CASSSRRAYEQYF. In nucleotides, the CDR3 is TGTGCCAGCAGCTCGCGTCGGGCCTACGAGCAGTACTTC.

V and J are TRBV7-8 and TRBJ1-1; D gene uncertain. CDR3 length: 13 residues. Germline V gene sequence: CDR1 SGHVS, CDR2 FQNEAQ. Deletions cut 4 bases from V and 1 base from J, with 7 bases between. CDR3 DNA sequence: TGTGCCAGCAGCTGGCAGGCGAACACTGAAGCTTTCTTT. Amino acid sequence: CASSWQANTEAFF.

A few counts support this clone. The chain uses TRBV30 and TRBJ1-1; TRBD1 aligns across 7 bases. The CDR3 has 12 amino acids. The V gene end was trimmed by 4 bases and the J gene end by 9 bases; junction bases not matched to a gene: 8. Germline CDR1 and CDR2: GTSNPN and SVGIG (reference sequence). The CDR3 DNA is TGTGCCTGGACGGGACAGATACAAAAAGCTTTCTTT. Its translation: CAWTGQIQKAFF.

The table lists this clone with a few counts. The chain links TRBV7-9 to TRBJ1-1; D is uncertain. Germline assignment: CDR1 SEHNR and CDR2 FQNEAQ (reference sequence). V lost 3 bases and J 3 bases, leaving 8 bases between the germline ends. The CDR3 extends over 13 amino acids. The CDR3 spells CASSLSPDTEAFF. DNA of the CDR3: TGTGCCAGCAGCTTGTCTCCAGACACTGAAGCTTTCTTT.

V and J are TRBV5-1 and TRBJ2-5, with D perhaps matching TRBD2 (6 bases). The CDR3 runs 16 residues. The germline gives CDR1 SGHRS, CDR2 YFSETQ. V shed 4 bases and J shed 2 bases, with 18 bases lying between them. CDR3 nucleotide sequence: TGCGCCAGCAGCCCCGACCTTGCGGGACGGCAAGAGACCCAGTACTTC. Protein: CASSPDLAGRQETQYF.

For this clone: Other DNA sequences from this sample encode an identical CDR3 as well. The DNA of the CDR3 is TGTGCCAGCAGTCCCACAGGACCCTACGAGCAGTACTTC. It codes for CASSPTGPYEQYF. This chain uses TRBV28 with TRBJ2-7, with D maybe TRBD1 (5 bases). V was shortened by 5 bases and J by 2 bases, with 10 bases between the two germline ends. The CDR3 contains 13 residues. The germline V gene encodes CDR1 MDHEN and CDR2 SYDVKM.

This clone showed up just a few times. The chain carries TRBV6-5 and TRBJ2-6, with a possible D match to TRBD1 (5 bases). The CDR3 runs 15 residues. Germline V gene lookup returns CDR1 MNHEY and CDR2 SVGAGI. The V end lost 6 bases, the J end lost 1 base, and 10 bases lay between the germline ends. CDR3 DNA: TGTGCCAGCAGAGACAGTTATTCTGGGGCCAACGTCCTGACTTTC. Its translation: CASRDSYSGANVLTF.

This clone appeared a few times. The CDR3 reads CASSLIGGSETQYF. CDR3 in DNA: TGTGCCAGCAGCTTGATAGGGGGATCAGAGACCCAGTACTTC. This sequence joins TRBV5-4 and TRBJ2-5; the D gene is possibly TRBD1 (6 bases). The CDR3 length is 14 residues. Germline CDR1 reads SGHNT; CDR2 reads YYREEE (reference sequence). Trimming shortened V by 1 base and J by 4 bases, and 11 bases separated the two germline ends.

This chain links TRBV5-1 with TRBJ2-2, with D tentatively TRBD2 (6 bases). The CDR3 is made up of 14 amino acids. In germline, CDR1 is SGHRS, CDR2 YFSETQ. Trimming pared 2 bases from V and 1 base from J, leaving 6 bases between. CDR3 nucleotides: TGCGCCAGCAGCTTTAGCGGGAACACCGGGGAGCTGTTTTTT. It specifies CASSFSGNTGELFF.

The CDR3: CASSERGGNEKLFF. The CDR3 coding sequence is TGTGCCAGCAGTGAACGAGGGGGTAATGAAAAACTGTTTTTT. The chain has TRBV2 and TRBJ1-4; tentative D call: TRBD1 (6 bases). Trimming pared 2 bases from V and 4 bases from J, leaving 8 bases between. Per the germline V gene, CDR1 is SNHLY and CDR2 is FYNNEI. CDR3 length: 14 amino acids.

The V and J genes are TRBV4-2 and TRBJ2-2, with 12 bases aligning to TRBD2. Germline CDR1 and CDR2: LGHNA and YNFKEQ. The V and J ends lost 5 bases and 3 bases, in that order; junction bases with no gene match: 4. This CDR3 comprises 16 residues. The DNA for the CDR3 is TGTGCCAGCAGCAAGACTAGCGGGAGAGACACCGGGGAGCTGTTTTTT. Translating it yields CASSKTSGRDTGELFF.

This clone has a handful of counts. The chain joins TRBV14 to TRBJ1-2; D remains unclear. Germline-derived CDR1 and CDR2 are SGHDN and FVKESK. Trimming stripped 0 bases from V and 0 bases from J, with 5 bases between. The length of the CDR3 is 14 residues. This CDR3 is CASSQDKTNYGYTF. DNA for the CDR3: TGTGCCAGCAGCCAAGACAAAACTAACTATGGCTACACCTTC. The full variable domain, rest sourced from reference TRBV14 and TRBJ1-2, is EAGVTQFPSHSVIEKGQTVTLRCDPISGHDNLYWYRRVMGKEIKFLLHFVKESKQDESGMPNNRFLAERTGGTYSTLKVQPAELEDSGVYFCASSQDKTNYGYTFGSGTRLTVV.

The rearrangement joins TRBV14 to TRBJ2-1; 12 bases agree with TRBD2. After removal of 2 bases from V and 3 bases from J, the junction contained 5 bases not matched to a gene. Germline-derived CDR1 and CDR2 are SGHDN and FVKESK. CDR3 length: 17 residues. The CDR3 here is CASSQRTSGADYNEQFF. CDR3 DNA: TGTGCCAGCAGCCAACGGACTAGCGGGGCCGACTACAATGAGCAGTTCTTC.

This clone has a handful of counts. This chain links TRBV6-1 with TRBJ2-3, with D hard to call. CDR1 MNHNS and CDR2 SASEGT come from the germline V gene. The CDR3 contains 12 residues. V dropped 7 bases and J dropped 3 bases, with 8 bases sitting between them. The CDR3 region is CASTAWTDTQYF. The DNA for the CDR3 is TGTGCCAGCACAGCGTGGACAGATACGCAGTATTTT.

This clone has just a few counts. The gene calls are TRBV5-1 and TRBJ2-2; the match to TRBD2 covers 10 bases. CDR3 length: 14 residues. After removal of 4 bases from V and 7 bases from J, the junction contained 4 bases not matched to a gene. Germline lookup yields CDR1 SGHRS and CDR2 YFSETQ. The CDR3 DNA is TGCGCCAGCAGCGAGGGACTAGCGATCGGGGAGCTGTTTTTT. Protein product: CASSEGLAIGELFF.